The 2 T cell receptor beta chains below were found in one sample sequenced in a study of T cell changes during pregnancy in multiple sclerosis (dated by TCRdb to the late 2010s). Libraries were prepared through the immunoSEQ multiplex PCR assay. TCRdb's version of the immuneACCESS table is confined to in-frame rearrangements and falls short of the full clone set. An unresolved V gene accounts for under half of the shortfall where checked; the remainder is of unknown origin. This sample is represented by about 40,000 clones; 85% to 95% of them were singletons. The ten biggest clones cover 0.5% to 0.75% of the sample. The specimen comprised CD4+ T cells from peripheral blood mononuclear cells, sampled in the third trimester of pregnancy. Source of these receptors: a female donor with multiple sclerosis, enrolled in a pregnancy study.

This chain uses TRBV4-2 with TRBJ1-4, with D tentatively TRBD1 (6 bases). V lost 9 bases, J lost 8 bases, and 16 bases lay in between. Germline-derived CDR1 and CDR2 are LGHNA and YNFKEQ. CDR3 length: 13 residues. DNA for the CDR3: TGTGCCAGTCAACTGGCCAGGGGCGAAAAACTGTTTTTT. Translation gives CASQLARGEKLFF.

This clone was recorded a few times. This chain uses TRBV2 with TRBJ1-6; TRBD1 matches 8 bases. CDR1 SNHLY and CDR2 FYNNEI come from the germline V gene. V lost 5 bases, J lost 2 bases, and 2 bases stayed unmatched. The CDR3 extends over 15 amino acids. The CDR3 protein is CASSTDRAYNSPLHF. CDR3 DNA sequence: TGTGCCAGCAGTACGGACAGGGCCTATAATTCACCCCTCCACTTT.